This section outlines one T cell receptor (beta chain) sequence together with its context. As yet, its antigen is unknown. The sample belongs to a study of Graves' ophthalmopathy and Graves' hyperthyroidism. Overall study context: The collection of peripheral blood took place at initial diagnosis, before any treatment. The study, taken as a whole, reports: This model predicted ophthalmopathy progression (sensitivity 70.59%, specificity around 72%).

Donors with ophthalmopathy: moderate-to-severe activity, CAS ≥3, NOSPECS ≥4, duration under 3 months. As diagnostic evidence, clinical symptoms, serum thyroxine, TRAb, thyroid ultrasound and orbital computed tomography were relied upon. The study amplified TCR beta CDR3 regions using RNA transcripts. RT-PCR in the first round used HTBI primers; a second-round multiplex PCR followed. Via MiXCR, TCRdb re-called the multiplex PCR reads, giving one row per CDR3 protein. This table holds 300,000 or so distinct CDR3 sequences, about a sixth found once. Looked up from germline, CDR1 is SGHTA and CDR2 is FQGNSA. Trimming took off 0 bases at V and 5 bases at J, with 13 bases between the two ends. CDR3 length equals 15 residues.

Sequenced: peripheral blood. The V gene is TRBV7-2, the J gene TRBJ2-5; D is undetermined. This TCR was recovered from an adult man with Graves' ophthalmopathy. CDR3 protein: CASSLASSVGETQYF. The CDR3 bases are TGTGCCAGCAGCTTAGCTTCGTCTGTAGGGGAGACCCAGTACTTC.